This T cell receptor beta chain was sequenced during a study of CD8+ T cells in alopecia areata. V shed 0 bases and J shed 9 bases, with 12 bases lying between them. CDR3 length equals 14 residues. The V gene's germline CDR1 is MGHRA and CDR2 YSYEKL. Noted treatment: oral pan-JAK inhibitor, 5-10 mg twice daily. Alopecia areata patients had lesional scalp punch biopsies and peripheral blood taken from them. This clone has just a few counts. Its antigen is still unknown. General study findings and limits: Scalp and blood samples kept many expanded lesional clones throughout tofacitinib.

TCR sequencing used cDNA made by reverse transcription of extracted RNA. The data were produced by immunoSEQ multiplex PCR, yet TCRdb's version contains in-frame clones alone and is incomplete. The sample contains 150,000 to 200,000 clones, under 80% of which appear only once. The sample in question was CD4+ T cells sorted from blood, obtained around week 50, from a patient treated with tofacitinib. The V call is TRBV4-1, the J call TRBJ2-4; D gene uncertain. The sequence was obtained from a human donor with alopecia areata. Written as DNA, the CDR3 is TGCGCCAGCAGCCAAGAATCGTGGGGTGGCATTCAGTACTTC. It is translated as CASSQESWGGIQYF.